The 23 T cell receptor beta chains listed next were all sequenced from one sample in a study of cytomegalovirus exposure and HLA in healthy donors. A multiplex PCR was run with 60 Vbeta primers and 13 Jbeta primers. The table came from immunoSEQ multiplex PCR; TCRdb's copy has only in-frame clones and leaves some out. Its table records around 65,000 clones. Material: PBMCs. The receptors derive from a man aged 25 to 40 in good health and CMV-seropositive.

The V and J genes are TRBV4-1 and TRBJ2-5; 7 bases match TRBD1. The J call could be wrong; TRBJ2-7 is a better fit for the DNA end. The CDR3 loop spans 14 amino acids. From germline, CDR1 is MGHRA and CDR2 YSYEKL. The CDR3 DNA reads as TGCGCCAGCAGCTCGTTGACAGGGCCCTACGAGCAGTACTTC. It specifies CASSSLTGPYEQYF.

The chain carries TRBV7-8 and TRBJ2-7; D might be TRBD1 (6 bases). V shed 6 bases and J shed 5 bases, with 23 bases lying between them. The CDR3 extends over 16 amino acids. The germline V gene has CDR1 SGHVS and CDR2 FQNEAQ. The CDR3 protein is CASRPGTWAISHEQYF. CDR3 nucleotides: TGTGCCAGCAGACCTGGGACATGGGCCATTTCCCACGAGCAGTACTTC.

This chain links TRBV30 with TRBJ1-2; TRBD1 matches 8 bases. The V and J ends lost 5 bases and 5 bases, in that order; junction bases with no gene match: 10. Looked up from germline, CDR1 is GTSNPN and CDR2 is SVGIG (reference sequence). This CDR3 has 14 amino acids. The CDR3 reads CAWGQGGEGYGYTF. The CDR3 DNA sequence: TGTGCCTGGGGACAGGGAGGTGAAGGGTATGGCTACACCTTC.

V usage is TRBV5-1 and J usage is TRBJ1-1; maybe TRBD1 (6 bases). The V and J ends lost 1 base and 1 base respectively, with 11 bases between them. The germline V gene has CDR1 SGHRS and CDR2 YFSETQ. The CDR3 extends over 15 amino acids. The CDR3 DNA reads TGCGCCAGCAGCTTGTATGGCAGGGGGAACACTGAAGCTTTCTTT. This sequence encodes CASSLYGRGNTEAFF.

The rearrangement joins TRBV2 to TRBJ2-3, with TRBD1 identical over 7 bases. CDR1 and CDR2 (germline): SNHLY, FYNNEI. V lost 4 bases and J lost 4; bases outside the gene matches: 8. The CDR3 totals 15 residues. The CDR3: CASSAGRQGADTQYF. As DNA, the CDR3 is TGTGCCAGCAGTGCTGGAAGACAGGGAGCAGATACGCAGTATTTT.

V gene TRBV6-1 combines with J gene TRBJ2-1; the match to TRBD1 covers 7 bases. This CDR3 comprises 12 residues. Germline CDR1 reads MNHNS; CDR2 reads SASEGT. The J segment lost 8 bases and the V segment lost 3 bases, leaving 1 base of the junction unmatched. The CDR3: CASSEGTDEQFF. The CDR3 nucleotides are TGTGCCAGCAGTGAGGGGACAGATGAGCAGTTCTTC.

The chain joins TRBV6-6 to TRBJ2-7, with 8 bases matching TRBD1. From germline, CDR1 is MNHNY and CDR2 SVGAGI (reference sequence). The CDR3 covers 13 residues. The J segment lost 4 bases and the V segment lost 5 bases, leaving 4 bases of the junction unmatched. CDR3 in DNA: TGTGCCAGCAGTAAGGGACAGGAGTACGAGCAGTACTTC. Translation: CASSKGQEYEQYF.

The chain employs TRBV19 and TRBJ2-3; 7 nucleotides line up with TRBD2. The CDR3 covers 13 residues. The trim removed 4 bases at V and 6 bases at J, leaving 4 bases unmatched. CDR1 LNHDA and CDR2 SQIVND come from the germline V gene (reference sequence). CDR3: CASSKLATDTQYF. For the CDR3, the DNA is TGTGCCAGTAGTAAACTAGCGACGGATACGCAGTATTTT.

The chain joins TRBV5-5 to TRBJ2-5, with D unclear. Germline-derived CDR1 and CDR2 are SGHKS and YYEKEE (reference sequence). V lost 2 bases and J lost 4, with 12 bases in between. The CDR3 sequence is 14 residues long. CDR3 protein: CASSFQAPGETQYF. The CDR3, as DNA: TGTGCCAGCAGCTTTCAAGCGCCCGGAGAGACCCAGTACTTC.

J is TRBJ1-2 and V is TRBV19; TRBD1 might be the D (5 bases). Trimming removed 6 bases from V and 5 bases from J, with 13 bases in between. In germline, CDR1 is LNHDA, CDR2 SQIVND (reference sequence). This CDR3 region has 13 residues. CDR3 nucleotide sequence: TGTGCCAGTAGGGGCCAGGGCAAATATGGCTACACCTTC. Translating gives CASRGQGKYGYTF.

Concerning this clone itself: An end of the junction does not agree with germline; a read error may underlie this. J is TRBJ2-1 and V is TRBV29-1, with 9 bases matching TRBD2. Germline CDR1 is SQVTM and CDR2 is ANQGSEA. The CDR3 runs 15 residues. The CDR3 region has the DNA TGCAGCGTTCTGATTAGCGGGAGCTCCGACAATGAGCAGTTCTTC. Translation: CSVLISGSSDNEQFF.

This chain uses TRBV7-3 with TRBJ2-7; D is perhaps TRBD1 (6 bases). The CDR3 has 18 residues. V was shortened by 4 bases and J by 7 bases, with 29 bases between the two germline ends. Germline lookup yields CDR1 SGHTA and CDR2 FQGTGA. The CDR3 reads CASSSPRGFWRLGREQYF. In DNA, the CDR3 is TGTGCCAGCAGCTCCCCTAGGGGGTTCTGGCGGTTAGGTCGGGAGCAGTACTTC.

The chain carries TRBV19 and TRBJ2-2; TRBD2 agrees at 7 bases. Trimming at V came to 1 base and at J to 8 bases, leaving 13 bases not matched to a gene. CDR1 LNHDA and CDR2 SQIVND come from the germline V gene (reference sequence). This CDR3 is built from 17 residues. Here the CDR3 DNA reads TGTGCCAGTAGTATAGGAAGCGGGGCCCTACACCGAGGGGAGCTGTTTTTT. Translating it yields CASSIGSGALHRGELFF.

V is TRBV4-2 and J is TRBJ2-1; 8 bases fit TRBD1. Germline-derived CDR1 and CDR2 are LGHNA and YNFKEQ. The CDR3 loop spans 16 amino acids. Trimming cost V 0 bases and J 1 base; bases outside gene matches: 2. The CDR3 is CASSQDGDRSYNEQFF. DNA of the CDR3: TGTGCCAGCAGCCAAGATGGGGACAGGTCCTACAATGAGCAGTTCTTC.

The CDR3 reads CASSLMYRGSTEAFF. The CDR3 DNA reads as TGTGCCAGCAGCTTAATGTACAGGGGAAGCACTGAAGCTTTCTTT. The chain joins TRBV13 to TRBJ1-1; 7 bases match TRBD1. The junction had 7 bases not matched to a gene; V was cut back by 2 bases and J by 4 bases. CDR1 and CDR2 (germline): PRHDT, FYEKMQ (reference sequence). This CDR3 contains 15 residues.

V and J are TRBV1 and TRBJ1-1; the listed D gene, TRBD1, was not tested against the DNA. TRBV1 corresponds to a pseudogene. The CDR3 length is 12 residues. The chain's CDR3 is CTSSQGATEAFF. The CDR3 region has the DNA TGCACCAGCAGCCAGGGGGCCACTGAAGCTTTCTTT.

The rearrangement joins TRBV25-1 to TRBJ1-1, with unresolved D. Germline V CDR1 and CDR2: MGHDK, SYGVNS. With 4 bases removed from V and 1 base from J, the gap between germline ends came to 4 bases. CDR3 length equals 12 residues. The CDR3 reads CASSAQNTEAFF. The CDR3 region has the DNA TGTGCCAGCAGTGCCCAGAACACTGAAGCTTTCTTT.

The J gene is TRBJ2-7, the V gene TRBV7-3, with 10 bases matching TRBD1. V dropped 5 bases and J dropped 2; count of bases not matched to a gene: 9. In germline, CDR1 is SGHTA, CDR2 FQGTGA. The CDR3 contains 16 residues. The CDR3 DNA follows: TGTGCCAGCAGCCCGGGCCCCGGGACAGGGGCCTACGAGCAGTACTTC. This sequence encodes CASSPGPGTGAYEQYF.

The V and J genes are TRBV2 and TRBJ2-7; TRBD1 aligns across 7 bases. V shed 10 bases, J shed 4 bases, and the junction held 16 bases outside the gene matches. The length of the CDR3 is 15 residues. Germline V CDR1 and CDR2: SNHLY, FYNNEI. The CDR3 here is CANIPGTGVKYEQYF. CDR3 nucleotides: TGTGCCAACATCCCCGGTACAGGGGTTAAGTACGAGCAGTACTTC.

The rearrangement uses TRBV5-1 and TRBJ1-5; unclear D gene. This CDR3 contains 13 residues. Germline loops: CDR1 SGHRS, CDR2 YFSETQ. Between the trimmed V and J ends, which lost 2 bases and 4 bases, there was a span of 7 bases. The CDR3 bases are TGCGCCAGCAGCTTTGGAGAGAATCAGCCCCAGCATTTT. This sequence encodes CASSFGENQPQHF.

As regards this clone: At one of its ends the junction is not consistent with the germline gene, which may arise from a read error. The chain has TRBV30 and TRBJ2-5, with D possibly being TRBD2 (6 bases). The CDR3 length is 15 residues. Germline loops: CDR1 GTSNPN, CDR2 SVGIG (reference sequence). DNA for the CDR3: TGTGCCGGGAGGCCCTGGGTGGTAGCGGAAGAGACCCAGTACTTC. It yields the protein CAGRPWVVAEETQYF.

V gene TRBV9 combines with J gene TRBJ2-7; perhaps TRBD2 as D (5 bases). Germline-derived CDR1 and CDR2 are SGDLS and YYNGEE. The V end was cut by 4 bases, the J end by 2 bases, with 22 bases between. This CDR3 is 17 amino acids long. The CDR3 nucleotides read TGTGCCAGCAGCCCCCCCCACCGTCACCCGGGGACCTACGAGCAGTACTTC. Residues: CASSPPHRHPGTYEQYF.

J is TRBJ2-3 and V is TRBV4-1; D perhaps matches TRBD1 (6 bases). Trimming removed 0 bases at V and 3 bases at J, with 16 bases between. CDR3 length: 17 residues. Per the germline V gene, CDR1 is MGHRA and CDR2 is YSYEKL. In nucleotides, the CDR3 is TGCGCCAGCAGCCAAGACGCCGACGAAACAGGGACAGATACGCAGTATTTT. It specifies CASSQDADETGTDTQYF.